A selection of T cell receptor beta chains follows, all from one sample in a study of shared clonotypes between healthy human individuals. Clones were sequenced by immunoSEQ multiplex PCR, and TCRdb holds only the in-frame ones, with some missing. The sample lists around 2.5 million clones, over 85% occurring once. The sample taken for sequencing was naive CD4+ T cells from PBMCs. The origin of the receptors is a man aged 18 to 30 in good health. Some clones in this sample may be carry-over from other donors' samples. CDR3s include the opening cysteine and the closing phenylalanine or tryptophan. D genes are given only for firm matches. Size is stated for part of the rows, as once, few or many counts, or as a class when the clone is expanded.

TRBJ2-7	once	TRBV6-1	NA	CASSDEATSTYEQYF	TGTGCCAGCAGTGATGAGGCCACTAGTACCTACGAGCAGTACTTC
TRBJ1-1	NA	TRBV9	NA	CASSPRALTEAFF	TGTGCCAGCAGCCCAAGGGCTCTAACTGAAGCTTTCTTT
TRBJ1-1	NA	TRBV7-6	TRBD1	CASAKGQANTEAFF	TGTGCCAGCGCAAAGGGACAGGCGAACACTGAAGCTTTCTTT
TRBJ2-6	NA	TRBV5-1	NA	CATTKGGSGANVLTF	TGCGCCACCACCAAGGGGGGTTCTGGGGCCAACGTCCTGACTTTC
TRBJ2-2	once	TRBV5-8	NA	CASRPGQPRPGAGELFF	TGTGCCAGCAGACCGGGACAGCCCCGTCCGGGGGCCGGGGAGCTGTTTTTT
TRBJ2-1	NA	TRBV11-3	NA	CASSHGRSSYNEQFF	TGTGCCAGCAGCCACGGACGGAGCTCCTACAATGAGCAGTTCTTC
TRBJ2-3	NA	TRBV12-5	TRBD1	CASGRDRSPDTQYF	TGTGCTAGTGGTCGGGACAGGTCCCCAGATACGCAGTATTTT
TRBJ1-1	NA	TRBV11-1	NA	CASRYRRSETEAFF	TGTGCCAGCAGATACAGGCGGAGTGAGACTGAAGCTTTCTTT
TRBJ2-5	NA	TRBV7-2	TRBD2	CASSLGSGMWETQYF	TGTGCCAGCAGCTTAGGGAGCGGGATGTGGGAGACCCAGTACTTC
TRBJ1-4	NA	TRBV2	NA	CASKGQPATNEKLFF	TGTGCCAGCAAGGGGCAACCTGCAACTAATGAAAAACTGTTTTTT
TRBJ2-7	NA	TRBV5-1	TRBD1	CASGDRGEQYF	TGCGCCAGCGGGGACAGGGGTGAGCAGTACTTC
TRBJ1-1	NA	TRBV6-6	TRBD1	CASSTPTGLDTEAFF	TGTGCCAGCAGTACCCCGACAGGGTTAGACACTGAAGCTTTCTTT
TRBJ1-2	NA	TRBV7-9	NA	CASSLGTPRGRGYTF	TGTGCCAGCAGCTTAGGAACGCCTCGGGGACGGGGCTACACCTTC
TRBJ2-7	NA	TRBV11-1	NA	CASSFLPADLGYEQYF	TGTGCCAGCAGCTTCCTTCCGGCCGACCTAGGATACGAGCAGTACTTC
TRBJ1-3	NA	TRBV7-9	NA	CASRPTATSGNTIYF	TGTGCCAGCAGACCGACCGCCACCTCTGGAAACACCATATATTTT
TRBJ1-5	once	TRBV28	TRBD1	CASSDPGQGGNQPQHF	TGTGCCAGCAGTGATCCGGGACAGGGGGGCAATCAGCCCCAGCATTTT
TRBJ1-3	NA	TRBV11-2	NA	CASSLAGAGNTIYF	TGTGCCAGCAGCTTAGCAGGGGCGGGAAACACCATATATTTT
TRBJ2-5	NA	TRBV21-1	NA	CASSGPGPQEAQYF	TGTGCCAGCAGCGGACCTGGACCTCAAGAGGCCCAGTACTTC
TRBJ2-1	once	TRBV5-1	NA	CASSLAHSSYNEQFF	TGCGCCAGCAGCCTAGCGCACAGCTCCTACAATGAGCAGTTCTTC
TRBJ2-5	NA	TRBV25-1	NA	CATGQWETQYF	TGTGCTACGGGGCAATGGGAGACCCAGTACTTC
TRBJ1-1	once	TRBV28	NA	CASSFGGSSNTEAFF	TGTGCCAGCAGTTTTGGAGGCAGTTCGAACACTGAAGCTTTCTTT
TRBJ2-2	NA	TRBV7-2	NA	CASSSAVGLHTGELFF	TGTGCCAGCAGCTCCGCTGTGGGACTTCACACCGGGGAGCTGTTTTTT
TRBJ2-7	NA	TRBV5-4	NA	CASSSPTGLGEQYF	TGTGCCAGCAGCTCCCCGACAGGACTGGGCGAGCAGTACTTC
TRBJ1-1	NA	TRBV2	NA	CAGGPGVTEAFF	TGTGCCGGAGGGCCAGGGGTGACTGAAGCTTTCTTT
TRBJ2-5	NA	TRBV6-1	TRBD1	CASSPTGVQETQYF	TGTGCCAGCAGTCCCACAGGGGTACAAGAGACCCAGTACTTC
TRBJ2-5	NA	TRBV2	TRBD1	CASSKDRGQETQYF	TGTGCCAGCTCCAAGGACAGGGGCCAAGAGACCCAGTACTTC
TRBJ2-3	NA	TRBV5-1	NA	CASSFAQSTDTQYF	TGCGCCAGCAGCTTCGCACAAAGCACAGATACGCAGTATTTT
TRBJ2-5	NA	TRBV9	NA	CASSVGKGPETQYF	TGTGCCAGCAGCGTCGGTAAGGGACCGGAGACCCAGTACTTC
TRBJ2-5	NA	TRBV5-1	TRBD2	CASSVTGTTQETQYF	TGCGCCAGCAGCGTAACCGGGACTACCCAAGAGACCCAGTACTTC
TRBJ2-2	NA	TRBV10-3	NA	CAIRVAGGPDTGELFF	TGTGCCATCAGGGTAGCAGGGGGGCCGGACACCGGGGAGCTGTTTTTT
TRBJ2-3	NA	TRBV19	NA	CASRDITDTQYF	TGTGCCAGTAGGGACATCACAGATACGCAGTATTTT
TRBJ2-5	NA	TRBV11-1	NA	CASSPGFQETQYF	TGTGCCAGCAGCCCGGGATTCCAAGAGACCCAGTACTTC
TRBJ2-2	once	TRBV15	NA	CATSRDRQGGELFF	TGTGCCACCAGCAGAGATCGTCAGGGCGGGGAGCTGTTTTTT
TRBJ1-2	NA	TRBV19	NA	CASSIGGGASGGYTF	TGTGCCAGTAGTATCGGAGGCGGGGCATCGGGTGGCTACACCTTC
TRBJ2-3	NA	TRBV11-3	TRBD2	CASSLVTGGIADTQYF	TGTGCCAGCAGCTTAGTCACGGGAGGGATCGCAGATACGCAGTATTTT
TRBJ1-5	NA	TRBV28	NA	CASGESHQHF	TGTGCCAGCGGAGAGAGCCATCAGCATTTT
TRBJ2-5	NA	TRBV10-3	TRBD2	CAISESGGQETQYF	TGTGCCATCAGTGAGTCGGGGGGGCAAGAGACCCAGTACTTC
TRBJ1-5	NA	TRBV2	TRBD1	CASSRGRGNQPQHF	TGTGCCAGCAGCAGGGGGCGAGGCAATCAGCCCCAGCATTTT
TRBJ2-6	NA	TRBV4-1	NA	CASSQTGSGANVLTF	TGCGCCAGCAGCCAAACAGGTTCTGGGGCCAACGTCCTGACTTTC
TRBJ2-7	NA	TRBV7-2	TRBD2	CASIEGRGRYEQYF	TGTGCCAGCATTGAGGGGAGGGGACGGTACGAGCAGTACTTC
TRBJ1-4	NA	TRBV25-1	NA	CGSRGPGEKLFF	TGTGGGAGTCGGGGGCCGGGTGAAAAACTGTTTTTT
TRBJ2-3	NA	TRBV29-1	TRBD2	CSVASGVTSDTQYF	TGCAGCGTTGCGAGCGGGGTCACCTCAGATACGCAGTATTTT
TRBJ2-1	NA	TRBV29-1	NA	CSVVVGPSYNEQFF	TGCAGCGTTGTCGTGGGACCCTCCTACAATGAGCAGTTCTTC
TRBJ2-3	NA	TRBV7-2	TRBD1	CASSWGQFSTDTQYF	TGTGCCAGCAGCTGGGGACAGTTTAGCACAGATACGCAGTATTTT
TRBJ2-7	NA	TRBV5-6	NA	CASSPAGDLLDEQYF	TGTGCCAGCAGCCCGGCAGGGGATCTACTGGACGAGCAGTACTTC